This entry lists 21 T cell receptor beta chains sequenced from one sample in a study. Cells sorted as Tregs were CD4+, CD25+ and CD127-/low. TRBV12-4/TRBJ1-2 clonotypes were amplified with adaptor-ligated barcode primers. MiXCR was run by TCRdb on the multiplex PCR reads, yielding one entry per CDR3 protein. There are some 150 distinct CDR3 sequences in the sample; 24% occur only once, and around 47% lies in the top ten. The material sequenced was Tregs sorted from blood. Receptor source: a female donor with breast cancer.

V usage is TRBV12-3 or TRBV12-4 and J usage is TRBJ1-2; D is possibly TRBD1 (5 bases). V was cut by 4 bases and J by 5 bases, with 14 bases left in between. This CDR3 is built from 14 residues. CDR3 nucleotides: TGTGCCAGCAGTTCAAGTGGGGCAGAGTATGGCTACACCTTC. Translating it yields CASSSSGAEYGYTF.

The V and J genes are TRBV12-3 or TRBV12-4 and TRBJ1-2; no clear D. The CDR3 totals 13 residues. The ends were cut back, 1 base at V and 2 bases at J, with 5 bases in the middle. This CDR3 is CASSLDTNYGYTF. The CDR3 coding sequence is TGTGCCAGCAGTTTAGATACCAACTATGGCTACACCTTC.

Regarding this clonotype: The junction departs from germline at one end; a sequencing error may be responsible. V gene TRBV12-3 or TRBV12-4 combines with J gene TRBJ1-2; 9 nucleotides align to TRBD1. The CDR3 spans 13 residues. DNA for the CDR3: TGTGTCAGCGGTCGGGACAGGGCCTATGGCTACACCTTC. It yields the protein CVSGRDRAYGYTF.

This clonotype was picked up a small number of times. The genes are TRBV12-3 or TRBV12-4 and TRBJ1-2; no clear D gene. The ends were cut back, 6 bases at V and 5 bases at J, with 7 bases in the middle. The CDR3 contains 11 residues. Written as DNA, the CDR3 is TGTGCCAGCAGCGGCCGGTATGGCTACACCTTC. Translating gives CASSGRYGYTF.

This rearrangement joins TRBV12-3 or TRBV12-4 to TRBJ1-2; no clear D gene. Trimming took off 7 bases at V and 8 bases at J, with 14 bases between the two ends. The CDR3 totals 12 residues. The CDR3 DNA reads TGTGCCAGCACCGCCGCTTTGAGGGGCTACACCTTC. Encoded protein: CASTAALRGYTF.

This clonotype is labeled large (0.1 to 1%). DNA for the CDR3: TGTGCCAGCGGCTCAGGGGCAGGGAATGGCTACACCTTC. Protein product: CASGSGAGNGYTF. The rearrangement joins TRBV12-3 or TRBV12-4 to TRBJ1-2, with a weak D call TRBD1 (6 bases). The CDR3 is made up of 13 amino acids. V gave up 8 bases and J gave up 6 bases, with 16 bases separating them.

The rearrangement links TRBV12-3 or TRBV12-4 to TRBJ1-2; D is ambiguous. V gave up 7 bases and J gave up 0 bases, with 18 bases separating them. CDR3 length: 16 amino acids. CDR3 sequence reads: CASTIGSIRANYGYTF. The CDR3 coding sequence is TGTGCCAGCACCATAGGAAGTATCCGAGCTAACTATGGCTACACCTTC.

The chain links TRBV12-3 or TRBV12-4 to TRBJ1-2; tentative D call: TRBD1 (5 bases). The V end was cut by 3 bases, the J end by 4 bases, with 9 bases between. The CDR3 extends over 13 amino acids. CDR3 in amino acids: CASSLQGLYGYTF. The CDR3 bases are TGTGCCAGCAGTTTGCAGGGCCTCTATGGCTACACCTTC.

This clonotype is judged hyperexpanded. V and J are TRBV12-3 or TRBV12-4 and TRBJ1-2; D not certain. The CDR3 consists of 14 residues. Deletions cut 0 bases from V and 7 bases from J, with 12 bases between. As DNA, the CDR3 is TGTGCCAGCAGTTTAGCGGCGACCCCAACTGGCTACACCTTC. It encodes CASSLAATPTGYTF.

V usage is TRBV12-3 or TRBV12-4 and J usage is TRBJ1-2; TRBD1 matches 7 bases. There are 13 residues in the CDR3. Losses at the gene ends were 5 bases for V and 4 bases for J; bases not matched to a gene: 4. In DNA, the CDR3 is TGTGCCAGCAGTCGTACAGGGGCCTATGGCTACACCTTC. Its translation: CASSRTGAYGYTF.

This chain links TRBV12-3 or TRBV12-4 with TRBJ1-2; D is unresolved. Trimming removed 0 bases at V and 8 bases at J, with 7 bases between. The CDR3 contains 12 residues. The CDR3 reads CASSLAGGGYTF. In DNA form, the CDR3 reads TGTGCCAGCAGTTTAGCGGGAGGCGGCTACACCTTC.

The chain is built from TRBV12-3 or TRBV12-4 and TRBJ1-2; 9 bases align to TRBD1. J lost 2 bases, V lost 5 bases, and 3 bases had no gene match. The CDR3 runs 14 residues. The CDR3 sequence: CASSPGTGNYGYTF. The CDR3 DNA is TGTGCCAGCAGTCCCGGGACAGGGAACTATGGCTACACCTTC.

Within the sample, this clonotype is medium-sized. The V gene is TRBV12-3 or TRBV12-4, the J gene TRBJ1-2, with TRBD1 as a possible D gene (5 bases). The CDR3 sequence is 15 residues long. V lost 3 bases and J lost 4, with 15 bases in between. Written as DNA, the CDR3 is TGTGCCAGCAGTTTGGCGGGGCTCGAGGGCTATGGCTACACCTTC. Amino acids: CASSLAGLEGYGYTF.

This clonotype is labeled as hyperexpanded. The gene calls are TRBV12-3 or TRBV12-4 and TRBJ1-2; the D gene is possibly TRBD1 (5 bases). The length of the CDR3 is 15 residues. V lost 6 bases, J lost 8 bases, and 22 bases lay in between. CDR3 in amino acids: CASSHTRDRSRGYTF. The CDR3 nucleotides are TGTGCCAGCAGCCACACTCGGGACCGCTCACGGGGCTACACCTTC.

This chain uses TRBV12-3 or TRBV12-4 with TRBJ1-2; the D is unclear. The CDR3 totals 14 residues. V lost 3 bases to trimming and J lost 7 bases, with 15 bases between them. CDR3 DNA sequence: TGTGCCAGCAGTTTGGTGGGAGGTGGTCGTGGCTACACCTTC. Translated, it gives CASSLVGGGRGYTF.

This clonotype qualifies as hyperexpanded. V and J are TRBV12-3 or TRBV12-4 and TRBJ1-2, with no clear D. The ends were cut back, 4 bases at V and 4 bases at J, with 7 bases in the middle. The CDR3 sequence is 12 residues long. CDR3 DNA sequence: TGTGCCAGCAGTTCGGACGGCTATGGCTACACCTTC. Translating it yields CASSSDGYGYTF.

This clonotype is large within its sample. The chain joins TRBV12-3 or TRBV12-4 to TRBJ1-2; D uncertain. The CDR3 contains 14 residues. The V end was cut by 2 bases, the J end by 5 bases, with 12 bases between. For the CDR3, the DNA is TGTGCCAGCAGTTTATTTGGAGGGCAGTATGGCTACACCTTC. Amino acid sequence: CASSLFGGQYGYTF.

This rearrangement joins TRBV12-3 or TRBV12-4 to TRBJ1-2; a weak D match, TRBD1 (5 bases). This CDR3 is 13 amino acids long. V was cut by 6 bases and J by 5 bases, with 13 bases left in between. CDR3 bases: TGTGCCAGCAGCTGGCATGGGGCGTATGGCTACACCTTC. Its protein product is CASSWHGAYGYTF.

The CDR3, as DNA: TGTGCCAGCAGTTTGGCGACAGGGTCCTATGGCTACACCTTC. Translated: CASSLATGSYGYTF. The chain joins TRBV12-3 or TRBV12-4 to TRBJ1-2, with 7 bases matching TRBD1. The V segment lost 3 bases and the J segment 4 bases; nucleotides outside the gene matches: 5. CDR3 length equals 14 residues.

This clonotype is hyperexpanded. The CDR3 loop reads CASSPSANYGYTF. CDR3 DNA sequence: TGTGCCAGCAGTCCCAGTGCTAACTATGGCTACACCTTC. The chain combines TRBV12-3 or TRBV12-4 with TRBJ1-2; D is undetermined. V was trimmed by 5 bases and J by 0 bases, leaving 7 bases between them. This CDR3 contains 13 residues.

The CDR3 DNA sequence: TGTGCCAGCAGTTACGTTGAGGGCAGGTATGGCTACACCTTC. It codes for CASSYVEGRYGYTF. The chain recombines TRBV12-3 or TRBV12-4 with TRBJ1-2; no definite D call. Trimming removed 4 bases from V and 5 bases from J, with 14 bases in between. The CDR3 extends over 14 amino acids.